This TCR beta chain originates from a study of a mutant IDH1 vaccine in newly diagnosed glioma. A note on this clone: Its antigen is not identified.

This CDR3 contains 16 residues. V was cut by 0 bases and J by 4 bases, with 15 bases left in between. CDR1 MNHEY and CDR2 SVGAGI come from the germline V gene. TCRdb's table, derived via immunoSEQ multiplex PCR, lists solely in-frame clones and lacks some. Here the sample spans about 60,000 clones, around 82% being singletons. The sample's time point: week 23, last vaccination. Every vaccination contained 300 ug of the mutant IDH1 20-mer peptide and was paired with topical imiquimod. Overall study findings and caveats: Vaccine-induced immune responses occurred in 90% to 95% of patients.

V is TRBV6-5 and J is TRBJ1-2; weak D call: TRBD1 (6 bases). This TCR came from a man aged 18 to 29 with glioma. The specimen comprised PBMCs, sampled from a glioma patient whose treatment included an IDH1 peptide vaccine. The CDR3 spells CASSYSPRGTAYGYTF. CDR3 nucleotide sequence: TGTGCCAGCAGTTACTCACCTAGGGGGACCGCCTATGGCTACACCTTC.